Listed here is a single TCR beta chain. This clonotype was seen many times. What antigen it recognizes has not been identified. Base qualities are not provided; no much larger clone lies one nucleotide away. The CDR3 measures 11 amino acids from cysteine to phenylalanine. This entry keeps only the CDR3 DNA: 33 bases, framed from base 1. Cut back by 0 bases and 8 bases, the V and J ends lie 4 bases apart. As encoded in the germline V gene (reference sequence), CDR1 is DFQATT while CDR2 is SNEGSKA. This sample was taken from a study of T cell repertoires in cytomegalovirus infection (dated by TCRdb to the late 2010s). About the investigation overall: Recently identified HLA-C-restricted CMV epitopes, whose presentation resists viral immunomodulation, were targeted by peptide stimulations together with well-studied HLA-B-restricted epitopes. Donor HLA type was relevant to the analysis, because carriage of CMV infection together with the matching HLA type was indicated by public TCR beta signatures. The full study reports these points: In both this cohort and an independent cohort of 350 or so donors, the cumulative frequency of public TCR beta family members distinguished carriers of CMV infection plus the relevant HLA type. The ex vivo response was dominated by HLA-C-restricted CMV-specific TCR beta clonotypes, and the single most frequent clonotype in two of eight donors was supplied by these HLA-C-restricted clonotypes.

The treatment or condition label, read with the paper, signifies: in vitro stimulation with specific CMV peptide epitopes to enrich CMV-specific T cells. The sample was run on an Illumina HiSeq 1500. The public sequencing data were trimmed at Q25 with fastp and processed into clonotypes with MiXCR by TCRdb, which kept only in-frame beta chains. For every CDR3 protein sequence, its rows merge into one entry that carries the most common genes and DNA. This sample gives 200,000 or so distinct CDR3 sequences in total; about 38% of them show up just once. 55% to 60% of the sample rests with the top ten. This sequence uses TRBV20-1 and TRBJ1-4; no D gene call is confident. This receptor was taken from a human donor in good health (CMV status not recorded). Some clones in this sample may be carry-over from other donors' samples. This sample comprised CD8+ T cells from cultured PBMCs, obtained from culture after CMV antigen stimulation. Here is the DNA: TGCAGTGCTAGAGATTGGGAAAAACTGTTTTTT. It translates as CSARDWEKLFF.